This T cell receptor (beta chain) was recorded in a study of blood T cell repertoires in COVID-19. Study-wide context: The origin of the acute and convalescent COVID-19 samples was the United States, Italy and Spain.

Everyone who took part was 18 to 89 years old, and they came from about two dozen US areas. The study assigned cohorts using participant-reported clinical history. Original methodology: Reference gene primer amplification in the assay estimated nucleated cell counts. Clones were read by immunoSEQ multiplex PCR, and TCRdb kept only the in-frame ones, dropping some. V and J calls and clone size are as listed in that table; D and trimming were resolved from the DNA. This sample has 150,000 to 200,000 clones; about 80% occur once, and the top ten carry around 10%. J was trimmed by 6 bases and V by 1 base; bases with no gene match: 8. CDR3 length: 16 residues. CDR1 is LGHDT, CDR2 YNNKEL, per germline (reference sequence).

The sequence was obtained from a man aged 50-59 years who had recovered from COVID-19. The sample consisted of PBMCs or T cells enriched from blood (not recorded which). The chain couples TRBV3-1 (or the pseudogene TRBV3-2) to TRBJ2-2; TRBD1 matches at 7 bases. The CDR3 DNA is TGTGCCAGCAGCCAAGCGACAGGTAGGGGGCCCGGGGAGCTGTTTTTT. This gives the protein CASSQATGRGPGELFF.